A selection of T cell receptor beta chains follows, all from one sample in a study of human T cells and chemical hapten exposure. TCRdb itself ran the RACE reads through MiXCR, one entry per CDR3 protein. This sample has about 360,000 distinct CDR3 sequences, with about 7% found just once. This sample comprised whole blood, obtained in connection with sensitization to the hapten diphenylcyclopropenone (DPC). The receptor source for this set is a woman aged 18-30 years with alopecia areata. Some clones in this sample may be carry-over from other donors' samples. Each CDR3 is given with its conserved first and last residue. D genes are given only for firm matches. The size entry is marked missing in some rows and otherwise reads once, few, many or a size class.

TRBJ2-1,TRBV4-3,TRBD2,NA,TGCGCCAGCAGCCAAGATGCAAGCGGGGGGGTCAATGAGCAGTTCTTC,CASSQDASGGVNEQFF
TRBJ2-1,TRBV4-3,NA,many,TGCGCCAGCAGCCAAGTGGAATTTAGGGCCGGCGGTGAGCAGTTCTTC,CASSQVEFRAGGEQFF
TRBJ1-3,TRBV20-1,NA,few,TGCAGTGCTAGAAGACCTTGGACCGAAACCTTAGGAAACACCATATATTTT,CSARRPWTETLGNTIYF
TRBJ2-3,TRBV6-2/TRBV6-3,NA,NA,TGTGCCAGCACCCACTGGGGCCGCACAGATACGCAGTATTTT,CASTHWGRTDTQYF
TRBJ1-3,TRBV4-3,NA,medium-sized,TGCGCCAGCAGCCAACTGGGGGACTCTGGAAACACCATATATTTT,CASSQLGDSGNTIYF
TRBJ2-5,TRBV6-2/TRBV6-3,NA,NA,TGTGCCAGCAGTTACCCAACTGACACGTACCAAGAGACCCAGTACTTC,CASSYPTDTYQETQYF
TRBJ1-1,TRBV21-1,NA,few,TGTGCCAGCAGCAAAGAAAGCAGAGGAGTCCCTGAAGCTTTCTTT,CASSKESRGVPEAFF
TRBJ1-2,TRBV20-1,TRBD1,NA,TGCAGTGCTAGAGATAGCCAGGGGGTAAACTATGGCTACACCTTC,CSARDSQGVNYGYTF
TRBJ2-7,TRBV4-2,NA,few,TGTGCCAGCAGCCAAGAATGGCCAGATAGCTCCTACGAGCAGTACTTC,CASSQEWPDSSYEQYF
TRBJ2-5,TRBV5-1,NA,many,TGCGCCAGCAGCTTGGTTGGGGGTCTCCAAGAGACCCAGTACTTC,CASSLVGGLQETQYF
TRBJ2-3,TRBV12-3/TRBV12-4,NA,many,TGTGCCAGCAGTTTAGCGCGCAGTAGCACAGATACGCAGTATTTT,CASSLARSSTDTQYF
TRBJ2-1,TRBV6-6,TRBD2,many,TGTGCCAGCAGTTACTCGACTGGGGGACTAGCGGCAAACAATGAGCAGTTCTTC,CASSYSTGGLAANNEQFF
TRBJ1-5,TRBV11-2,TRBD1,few,TGTGCCAGCAGCTTAGATGGCGGGACAGGCCGTAATCAGCCCCAGCATTTT,CASSLDGGTGRNQPQHF
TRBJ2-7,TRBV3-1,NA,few,TGTGCCAGCAGCCAAGGTTGGCAGGCCTACGAGCAGTACTTC,CASSQGWQAYEQYF
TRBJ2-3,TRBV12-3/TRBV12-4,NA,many,TGTGCCAGCAGTTTAGCTCTGGAGGCTACAGATACGCAGTATTTT,CASSLALEATDTQYF
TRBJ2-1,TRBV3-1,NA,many,TGTGCCAGCAGCCCTTCCCGGGAACCTAATGAGCAGTTCTTC,CASSPSREPNEQFF
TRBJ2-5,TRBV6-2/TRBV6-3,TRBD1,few,TGTGCCAGCAGTCCATCATCGACAGGGGTAGGGCAAGAGACCCAGTACTTC,CASSPSSTGVGQETQYF
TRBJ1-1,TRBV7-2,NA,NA,TGTGCCAGCAGCTTAGATGGGGTAACTGAAGCTTTCTTT,CASSLDGVTEAFF
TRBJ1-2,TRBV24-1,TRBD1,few,TGTGCCACCAGTACGGCAGGGGGCAGATATCCCTATGGCTACACCTTC,CATSTAGGRYPYGYTF
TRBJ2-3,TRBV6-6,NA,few,TGTGCCAGCAGTCTACTAGTTGGTAGCACAGATACGCAGTATTTT,CASSLLVGSTDTQYF
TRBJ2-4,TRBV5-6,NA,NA,TGTGCCAGCAGCCACGGGCCTCTCAAAAACATTCAGTACTTC,CASSHGPLKNIQYF
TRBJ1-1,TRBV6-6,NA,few,TGTGCCAGCAGTTATGGATCCTTCACTGAAGCTTTCTTT,CASSYGSFTEAFF
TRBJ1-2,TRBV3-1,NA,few,TGTGCCAGCAGCCAAGATAGGCGTAGACGGAAGTTCTATGGCTACACCTTC,CASSQDRRRRKFYGYTF
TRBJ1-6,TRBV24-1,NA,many,TGTGCCACCCGAGACAGGTCCGATTCACCCCTCCACTTT,CATRDRSDSPLHF
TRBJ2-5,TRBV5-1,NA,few,TGCGCCAGCAGCTTGTCAGGCAGGATCACCCAAGAGACCCAGTACTTC,CASSLSGRITQETQYF
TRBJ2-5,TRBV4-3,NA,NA,TGCGCCAGCAGCCAGACATTTCCCCAAGAGACCCAGTACTTC,CASSQTFPQETQYF
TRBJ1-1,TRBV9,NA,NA,TGTGCCAGCAGCGTAGGCACAGGGCGGACGAACACTGAAGCTTTCTTT,CASSVGTGRTNTEAFF
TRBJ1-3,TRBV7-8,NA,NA,TGTGCCAGCAGCTTAGGGGGAAAACTCTCTGGAAACACCATATATTTT,CASSLGGKLSGNTIYF